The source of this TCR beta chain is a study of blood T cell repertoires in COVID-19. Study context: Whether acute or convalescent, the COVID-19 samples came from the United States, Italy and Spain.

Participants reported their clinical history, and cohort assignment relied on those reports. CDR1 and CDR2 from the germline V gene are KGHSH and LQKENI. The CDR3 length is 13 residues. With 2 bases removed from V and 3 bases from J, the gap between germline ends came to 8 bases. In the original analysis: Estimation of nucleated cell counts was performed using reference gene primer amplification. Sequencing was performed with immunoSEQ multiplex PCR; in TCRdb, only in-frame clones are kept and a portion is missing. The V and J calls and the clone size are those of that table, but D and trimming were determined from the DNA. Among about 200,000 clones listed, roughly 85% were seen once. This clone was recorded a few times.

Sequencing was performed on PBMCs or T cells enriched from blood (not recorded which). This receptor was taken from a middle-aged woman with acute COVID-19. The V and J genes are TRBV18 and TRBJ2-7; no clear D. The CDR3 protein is CASSPAPYYEQYF. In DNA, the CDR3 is TGTGCCAGCTCACCAGCGCCTTACTACGAGCAGTACTTC.